A selection of T cell receptor beta chains follows, all from one sample in a study of CD4+ T cells in melanoma. The assay was immunoSEQ multiplex PCR, and TCRdb's table has in-frame clones only and misses some. The sample lists about 50,000 clones, roughly 89% occurring once. Sample: peripheral blood. Receptor source: a human donor with melanoma. CDR3s include the opening cysteine and the closing phenylalanine or tryptophan. The order of the fields is D gene, J gene, V gene, clone size, CDR3 protein, CDR3 DNA. The D gene is left open where the match is weak. Clone sizes are given selectively: once, few, many, or a class where the clone is expanded.

>-|TRBJ2-4|TRBV15|-
CATSRDSAAGTKNIQYF
TGTGCCACCAGCAGAGATAGTGCGGCCGGGACCAAAAACATTCAGTACTTC
>-|TRBJ1-2|TRBV7-2|-
CASSSKGGGFNYGYTF
TGTGCCAGCAGCTCCAAGGGTGGGGGGTTCAACTATGGCTACACCTTC
>-|TRBJ1-6|TRBV27|-
CASSFEAYNSPLHF
TGTGCCAGCAGTTTTGAGGCCTATAATTCACCCCTCCACTTT
>-|TRBJ1-1|TRBV7-3|-
CASSLRGAGTEAFF
TGTGCCAGCAGCTTACGGGGGGCAGGCACTGAAGCTTTCTTT
>-|TRBJ1-6|TRBV27|-
CASSPIPRNSPLHF
TGTGCCAGCAGCCCGATACCCAGAAATTCACCCCTCCACTTT
>TRBD1|TRBJ1-6|TRBV4-1|-
CASSQGQRNSPLHF
TGCGCCAGCAGCCAGGGACAGAGAAATTCACCCCTCCACTTT
>-|TRBJ2-7|TRBV6-1|once
CASSEVGSNALYEQYF
TGTGCCAGCAGTGAAGTAGGGTCAAATGCCCTCTACGAGCAGTACTTC
>TRBD1|TRBJ2-1|TRBV7-9|-
CASSPPRDRNYNEQFF
TGTGCCAGCAGCCCACCCCGGGACAGAAACTACAATGAGCAGTTCTTC
>-|TRBJ2-2|TRBV7-3|once
CASSPDPGTGELFF
TGTGCCAGCAGCCCGGATCCGGGGACCGGGGAGCTGTTTTTT
>TRBD1|TRBJ1-2|TRBV14|-
CASSHGTGSNGYTF
TGTGCCAGCAGCCATGGGACAGGGTCAAATGGCTACACCTTC
>-|TRBJ2-2|TRBV7-9|-
CASSFESGGELFF
TGTGCCAGCAGCTTCGAAAGTGGCGGGGAGCTGTTTTTT
>-|TRBJ1-1|TRBV5-4|-
CASSVLNTEAFF
TGTGCCAGCAGTGTCTTGAACACTGAAGCTTTCTTT
>TRBD1|TRBJ2-3|TRBV9|-
CASSGQGVSLDTQYF
TGTGCCAGCAGCGGACAGGGGGTTAGTTTAGATACGCAGTATTTT
>TRBD1|TRBJ1-1|TRBV29-1|-
CSVVTGGLLAFF
TGCAGCGTTGTCACAGGGGGGTTACTAGCTTTCTTT
>-|TRBJ2-7|TRBV7-9|-
CASSSPNTYEQYF
TGTGCCAGCAGCTCGCCTAATACCTACGAGCAGTACTTC
>-|TRBJ2-2|TRBV19|once
CASSNPNTGELFF
TGTGCCAGTAGTAATCCTAACACCGGGGAGCTGTTTTTT
>TRBD1|TRBJ1-2|TRBV19|once
CATQGQTLKFNYGYTF
TGTGCCACTCAGGGACAGACGCTCAAATTTAACTATGGCTACACCTTC
>-|TRBJ2-7|TRBV7-9|-
CASSQTTYEQYF
TGTGCCAGCAGCCAGACAACTTACGAGCAGTACTTC